This TCR beta chain was documented in a study of spatial heterogeneity in lung cancer. Study as a whole: Detection consistently yielded more beta chains than alpha chains. Study-wide results and limits: Tumoral mutation counts were tracked by counts of expanded intratumoral alpha and beta TCRs.

Each CDR3 protein is one row after TCRdb ran MiXCR on the 5' RACE reads. The sample carries over 2,000 distinct CDR3 sequences, 22% recorded once. This clonotype is deemed medium-sized (0.01 to 0.1%). The antigen is not known. V was trimmed by 2 bases and J by 4 bases, leaving 5 bases between them. The CDR3 runs 13 residues. Per germline, CDR1 KGHSH and CDR2 LQKENI. The time point was: sample taken at primary tumor resection. Unsorted tumor, nontumor lung tissue or cryopreserved PBMC supplied the whole RNA. The chain links TRBV18 to TRBJ1-4, with D unresolved. The source is a male donor with early-stage non-small cell lung cancer. The sequenced sample was lung tumor tissue, obtained at surgery. This CDR3 is CASSPAVNEKLFF. CDR3 DNA sequence: TGTGCCAGCTCACCAGCCGTTAATGAAAAACTGTTTTTT. Drawing the rest from reference TRBV18 and TRBJ1-4, the complete variable domain is NAGVMQNPRHLVRRRGQEARLRCSPMKGHSHVYWYRQLPEEGLKFMVYLQKENIIDESGMPKERFSAEFPKEGPSILRIQQVVRGDSAAYFCASSPAVNEKLFFGSGTQLSVL.